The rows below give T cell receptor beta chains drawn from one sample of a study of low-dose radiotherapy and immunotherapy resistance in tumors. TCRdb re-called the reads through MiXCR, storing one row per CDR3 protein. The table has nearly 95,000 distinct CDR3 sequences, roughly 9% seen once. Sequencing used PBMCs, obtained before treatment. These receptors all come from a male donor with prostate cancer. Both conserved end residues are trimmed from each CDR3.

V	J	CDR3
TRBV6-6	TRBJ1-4	ASSPGTGVRTNEKLF
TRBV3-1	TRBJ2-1	ASSQERLAGGSGNEQF
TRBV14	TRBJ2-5	ASSQGGLQQETQY
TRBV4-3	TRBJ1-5	ASSQDGTGNQPQH
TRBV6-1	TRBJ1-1	ASMLQGWGAF
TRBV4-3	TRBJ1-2	ASSQGKGVVLGYT
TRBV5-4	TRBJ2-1	ASSLAGGAESSYNEQF
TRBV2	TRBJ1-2	ASSERQGTYGYT
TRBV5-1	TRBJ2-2	ASSLGRGLANTGELF
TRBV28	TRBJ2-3	ASSLRLGAQY
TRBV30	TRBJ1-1	AWELGGFTEAF
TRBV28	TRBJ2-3	ASRDESTDTQY
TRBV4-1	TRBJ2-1	ASSPGLGNEQF
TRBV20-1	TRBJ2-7	SARVGLAGSNREQY